This is a list of T cell receptor beta chains from one sample in a study of cytomegalovirus exposure and HLA in healthy donors. Produced via immunoSEQ multiplex PCR; TCRdb's table is partial and in-frame only. Among 250,000 or so clones, 70% to 90% were seen once, and the ten largest hold roughly 7.4%. Sequencing was carried out using PBMCs. The receptors come from a woman in her fifties or sixties in good health and CMV-seropositive. The CDR3 runs from the conserved cysteine through the conserved F or W. Each record gives: D gene, V gene, clone size, J gene, CDR3 protein, CDR3 DNA. The D gene is left open where the match is weak. Clone sizes are given selectively: once, few, many, or a class where the clone is expanded.

D: TRBD1; V: TRBV13; size: NA; J: TRBJ1-1; CDR3: CASSADRGSEAFF; DNA: TGTGCCAGCAGCGCGGACAGGGGCTCTGAAGCTTTCTTT
D: NA; V: TRBV6-1; size: few; J: TRBJ1-1; CDR3: CASSVGGTEAFF; DNA: TGTGCCAGCAGTGTCGGGGGGACTGAAGCTTTCTTT
D: TRBD2; V: TRBV4-1; size: NA; J: TRBJ2-1; CDR3: CASSRRGGGVSYNEQFF; DNA: TGCGCCAGCAGCAGACGCGGGGGAGGTGTATCCTACAATGAGCAGTTCTTC
D: NA; V: TRBV10-3; size: few; J: TRBJ2-7; CDR3: CAISERESSYEQYF; DNA: TGTGCCATCAGTGAGCGGGAGAGCTCCTACGAGCAGTACTTC
D: NA; V: TRBV7-9; size: NA; J: TRBJ1-3; CDR3: CASSLEGTGNTIYF; DNA: TGTGCCAGCAGCTTAGAGGGGACTGGAAACACCATATATTTT
D: TRBD1; V: TRBV4-1; size: NA; J: TRBJ1-1; CDR3: CASSHLFGTGDTEAFF; DNA: TGCGCCAGCAGCCATCTATTCGGGACAGGGGACACTGAAGCTTTCTTT
D: NA; V: TRBV10-3; size: NA; J: TRBJ2-3; CDR3: CAISESNGARADTQYF; DNA: TGTGCCATCAGTGAGTCGAATGGGGCAAGGGCAGATACGCAGTATTTT
D: TRBD1; V: TRBV6-5; size: NA; J: TRBJ1-1; CDR3: CASSKRQGGTEAFF; DNA: TGTGCCAGCAGCAAGAGACAGGGCGGAACTGAAGCTTTCTTT
D: TRBD1; V: TRBV5-4; size: NA; J: TRBJ2-2; CDR3: CASSAIPGQGGTGELFF; DNA: TGTGCCAGCAGCGCTATTCCGGGACAGGGAGGGACCGGGGAGCTGTTTTTT
D: TRBD1; V: TRBV18; size: NA; J: TRBJ1-1; CDR3: CASSGTGTNTEAFF; DNA: TGTGCCAGCTCTGGGACAGGGACGAACACTGAAGCTTTCTTT
D: TRBD1; V: TRBV5-1; size: NA; J: TRBJ1-4; CDR3: CASTRGTVREKLFF; DNA: TGCGCCAGCACCCGGGGGACAGTACGGGAAAAACTGTTTTTT
D: TRBD1; V: TRBV6-5; size: few; J: TRBJ2-7; CDR3: CASSYSRQGGGEQYF; DNA: TGTGCCAGCAGTTACTCCCGACAGGGTGGCGGCGAGCAGTACTTC
D: TRBD1; V: TRBV28; size: NA; J: TRBJ2-7; CDR3: CASLNPSGTGAFYEQYF; DNA: TGTGCCAGCCTGAATCCATCCGGGACAGGGGCTTTCTACGAGCAGTACTTC
D: NA; V: TRBV9; size: NA; J: TRBJ2-2; CDR3: CASSVQGGTGELFF; DNA: TGTGCCAGCAGCGTACAGGGAGGCACCGGGGAGCTGTTTTTT
D: TRBD1; V: TRBV5-6; size: NA; J: TRBJ1-2; CDR3: CASSLDLDRVVHGYTF; DNA: TGTGCCAGCAGCTTGGACCTGGACAGGGTGGTGCATGGCTACACCTTC
D: TRBD1; V: TRBV27; size: NA; J: TRBJ1-4; CDR3: CASSFDRGATNEKLFF; DNA: TGTGCCAGCAGTTTCGACAGGGGTGCAACTAATGAAAAACTGTTTTTT
D: NA; V: TRBV15; size: NA; J: TRBJ2-1; CDR3: CATSRVGVHNEQFF; DNA: TGTGCCACCAGCAGAGTAGGGGTACACAATGAGCAGTTCTTC
D: TRBD1; V: TRBV29-1; size: few; J: TRBJ2-6; CDR3: CSVLERQGFSSGANVLTF; DNA: TGCAGCGTTTTAGAGAGACAGGGCTTTTCTTCTGGGGCCAACGTCCTGACTTTC
D: NA; V: TRBV4-1; size: NA; J: TRBJ2-1; CDR3: CASSQEPPTGTHYNEQFF; DNA: TGCGCCAGCAGCCAAGAACCCCCCACCGGGACTCACTACAATGAGCAGTTCTTC
D: NA; V: TRBV5-4; size: NA; J: TRBJ1-3; CDR3: CASSLEGVSGNTIYF; DNA: TGTGCCAGCAGCTTGGAAGGGGTGTCCGGAAACACCATATATTTT
D: NA; V: TRBV28; size: NA; J: TRBJ2-7; CDR3: CASRGASGRREQYF; DNA: TGTGCCAGCAGGGGGGCTAGCGGAAGGAGAGAGCAGTACTTC
D: TRBD1; V: TRBV28; size: NA; J: TRBJ1-2; CDR3: CASSLDRGSAAYTF; DNA: TGTGCCAGCAGTTTAGACAGGGGGAGTGCGGCCTACACCTTC
D: TRBD2; V: TRBV9; size: NA; J: TRBJ2-3; CDR3: CASSAGTSVSSTDTQYF; DNA: TGTGCCAGCAGCGCAGGGACTAGCGTCTCTAGCACAGATACGCAGTATTTT
D: NA; V: TRBV12-5; size: few; J: TRBJ1-2; CDR3: CASGLVRRSYGYTF; DNA: TGTGCTAGTGGTTTGGTACGACGGAGCTATGGCTACACCTTC
D: NA; V: TRBV19; size: NA; J: TRBJ1-5; CDR3: CASSIAGNKGNQPQHF; DNA: TGTGCCAGTAGTATAGCGGGGAATAAAGGCAATCAGCCCCAGCATTTT
D: NA; V: TRBV5-1; size: once; J: TRBJ1-2; CDR3: CASSLTAGTNYGYTF; DNA: TGCGCCAGCAGCCTAACAGCCGGTACTAACTATGGCTACACCTTC
D: NA; V: TRBV11-2; size: NA; J: TRBJ2-3; CDR3: CASSFLPELSSTDTQYF; DNA: TGTGCCAGCAGCTTTCTCCCCGAACTGTCTAGCACAGATACGCAGTATTTT
D: TRBD1; V: TRBV7-3; size: NA; J: TRBJ2-1; CDR3: CASSFTGGYNEQFF; DNA: TGTGCCAGCAGCTTTACAGGGGGGTACAATGAGCAGTTCTTC
D: NA; V: TRBV4-2; size: NA; J: TRBJ1-1; CDR3: CASSRETGRNTEAFF; DNA: TGTGCCAGCAGCCGAGAAACAGGGAGGAACACTGAAGCTTTCTTT
D: TRBD1; V: TRBV7-9; size: NA; J: TRBJ1-1; CDR3: CASSYGTGNTEAFF; DNA: TGTGCCAGCAGCTACGGGACAGGGAACACTGAAGCTTTCTTT
D: TRBD2; V: TRBV5-4; size: NA; J: TRBJ2-2; CDR3: CASSLGAGDTGELFF; DNA: TGTGCCAGCAGCTTGGGAGCGGGGGACACCGGGGAGCTGTTTTTT
D: NA; V: TRBV5-1; size: NA; J: TRBJ1-3; CDR3: CASSLDRGSGLGNTIYF; DNA: TGCGCCAGCAGCTTGGATAGGGGTTCCGGGTTAGGAAACACCATATATTTT
D: NA; V: TRBV19; size: few; J: TRBJ1-1; CDR3: CASSMGHLNTEAFF; DNA: TGTGCCAGTAGTATGGGACACTTGAACACTGAAGCTTTCTTT
D: TRBD1; V: TRBV5-6; size: NA; J: TRBJ1-1; CDR3: CASSFPQGMAEAFF; DNA: TGTGCCAGCAGCTTTCCACAGGGGATGGCTGAAGCTTTCTTT
D: NA; V: TRBV7-2; size: NA; J: TRBJ1-6; CDR3: CASSLGGRNSPLHF; DNA: TGTGCCAGCAGCCTCGGGGGGCGGAATTCACCCCTCCACTTT
D: NA; V: TRBV9; size: few; J: TRBJ2-7; CDR3: CASSAEGRAGEQYF; DNA: TGTGCCAGCAGCGCCGAAGGTAGGGCGGGCGAGCAGTACTTC
D: NA; V: TRBV5-6; size: NA; J: TRBJ2-2; CDR3: CASSAGQLNTGELFF; DNA: TGTGCCAGCAGCGCGGGGCAGTTGAACACCGGGGAGCTGTTTTTT
D: NA; V: TRBV23-1; size: NA; J: TRBJ2-5; CDR3: CAIWTVSQETQYF; DNA: TGCGCCATCTGGACAGTTTCTCAAGAGACCCAGTACTTC
D: TRBD2; V: TRBV5-1; size: few; J: TRBJ2-1; CDR3: CASSHGLAGGPSTYNEQFF; DNA: TGCGCCAGCAGCCACGGCCTAGCGGGAGGGCCAAGTACATACAATGAGCAGTTCTTC
D: TRBD2; V: TRBV5-4; size: NA; J: TRBJ2-1; CDR3: CASSFPSGSGYNEQFF; DNA: TGTGCCAGCAGCTTTCCTAGCGGGAGTGGCTACAATGAGCAGTTCTTC
D: TRBD2; V: TRBV19; size: NA; J: TRBJ2-3; CDR3: CASSVLAPSTDTQYF; DNA: TGTGCCAGTAGTGTACTAGCGCCTAGCACAGATACGCAGTATTTT
D: TRBD1; V: TRBV30; size: NA; J: TRBJ1-1; CDR3: CAWTPRDRAGGDEAFF; DNA: TGTGCCTGGACCCCCCGGGACAGGGCAGGAGGTGATGAAGCTTTCTTT
D: NA; V: TRBV28; size: NA; J: TRBJ2-7; CDR3: CASSLLTNEQYF; DNA: TGTGCCAGCAGTTTACTAACGAACGAGCAGTACTTC
D: TRBD2; V: TRBV29-1; size: NA; J: TRBJ2-5; CDR3: CSGSGRDQETQYF; DNA: TGCAGCGGTAGCGGGAGGGACCAAGAGACCCAGTACTTC
D: NA; V: TRBV5-5; size: NA; J: TRBJ2-7; CDR3: CASSPWVEEEYF; DNA: TGTGCCAGCAGCCCATGGGTGGAAGAGGAGTACTTC
D: NA; V: TRBV5-1; size: once; J: TRBJ2-3; CDR3: CASSLGHSTDTQYF; DNA: TGCGCCAGCAGCTTGGGACATAGCACAGATACGCAGTATTTT
D: NA; V: TRBV11-2; size: NA; J: TRBJ2-5; CDR3: CASSERPGGRQETQYF; DNA: TGTGCCAGCAGCGAGCGGCCCGGGGGAAGGCAAGAGACCCAGTACTTC
D: NA; V: TRBV4-1; size: NA; J: TRBJ2-2; CDR3: CASSLTGDPYTGELFF; DNA: TGCGCCAGCAGCCTTACGGGGGACCCGTACACCGGGGAGCTGTTTTTT
D: TRBD2; V: TRBV29-1; size: NA; J: TRBJ2-2; CDR3: CSFQWGGITGELFF; DNA: TGCAGCTTTCAGTGGGGGGGTATCACCGGGGAGCTGTTTTTT
D: NA; V: TRBV4-1; size: NA; J: TRBJ2-1; CDR3: CASSQDVQGLYNEQFF; DNA: TGCGCCAGCAGCCAAGATGTCCAGGGTCTTTACAATGAGCAGTTCTTC
D: TRBD2; V: TRBV5-1; size: NA; J: TRBJ2-7; CDR3: CASSPLSGRINEQYF; DNA: TGCGCCAGCAGCCCCCTCAGCGGGAGGATCAACGAGCAGTACTTC
D: NA; V: TRBV5-6; size: NA; J: TRBJ1-2; CDR3: CASSLSEIYGYTF; DNA: TGTGCCAGCAGCTTGTCAGAAATCTATGGCTACACCTTC
D: TRBD2; V: TRBV7-6; size: NA; J: TRBJ2-7; CDR3: CASSPGLAGGESYYEQYF; DNA: TGCGCCAGCAGCCCGGGGCTAGCGGGAGGGGAATCCTACTACGAGCAGTACTTC
D: TRBD1; V: TRBV7-9; size: few; J: TRBJ1-1; CDR3: CASSQTGYANTEAFF; DNA: TGTGCCAGCAGCCAGACAGGGTACGCGAACACTGAAGCTTTCTTT